This entry lists 30 T cell receptor beta chains sequenced from one sample in a study of graft-versus-host responses after intestinal transplantation. Sequenced by immunoSEQ multiplex PCR; TCRdb stores in-frame clones only, minus some. The data show roughly 25,000 clones, over 85% seen once. This specimen consisted of PBMCs, obtained more than 29 days after intestinal transplant. All receptors come from a human patient who received an intestinal transplant, so some T cells may come from the graft donor.

This clone was seen only a few times. The chain joins TRBV9 to TRBJ2-2; tentatively, D is TRBD2 (7 bases). V dropped 3 bases and J dropped 4 bases, with 13 bases sitting between them. The CDR3 is 15 amino acids. The germline V gene has CDR1 SGDLS and CDR2 YYNGEE. The CDR3 protein is CASSAEGGITGELFF. The CDR3 DNA sequence: TGTGCCAGCAGCGCCGAGGGGGGGATCACCGGGGAGCTGTTTTTT.

The chain carries TRBV5-1 and TRBJ1-5, with TRBD1 matching 9 bases. CDR3 length: 16 residues. V shed 2 bases, J shed 1 base, and the junction held 4 bases outside the gene matches. Looked up from germline, CDR1 is SGHRS and CDR2 is YFSETQ. CDR3 amino acids: CASSLGDRESNQPQHF. CDR3 DNA: TGCGCCAGCAGCTTAGGGGACAGGGAGAGCAATCAGCCCCAGCATTTT.

J is TRBJ1-2 and V is TRBV5-5, with 8 bases fitting TRBD1. CDR1 and CDR2 from the germline V gene are SGHKS and YYEKEE (reference sequence). CDR3 length: 16 amino acids. V was pared by 2 bases and J by 2 bases, with 8 bases of the junction left unmatched. The DNA for the CDR3 is TGTGCCAGCAGCTTAAGGACAGGGAGAATGAACTATGGCTACACCTTC. Translated: CASSLRTGRMNYGYTF.

The V call is TRBV7-2, the J call TRBJ2-3; TRBD2 agrees at 9 bases. V was pared by 5 bases and J by 2 bases, with 5 bases of the junction left unmatched. CDR1 is SGHTA, CDR2 FQGNSA, per germline. The CDR3 runs 15 residues. The CDR3 DNA is TGTGCCAGCAGCGATAGCGGGAGAACCACAGATACGCAGTATTTT. It yields the protein CASSDSGRTTDTQYF.

This chain links TRBV6-1 with TRBJ1-2; no definite D call. CDR3 length equals 15 residues. Germline-derived CDR1 and CDR2 are MNHNS and SASEGT. The V end was cut by 2 bases, the J end by 4 bases, with 14 bases between. CDR3 DNA sequence: TGTGCCAGCAGTGAACTACCGGACGGGTCCTATGGCTACACCTTC. Its protein product is CASSELPDGSYGYTF.

The chain joins TRBV10-3 to TRBJ2-2, with TRBD2 as a possible D gene (5 bases). Germline CDR1 is ENHRY and CDR2 is SYGVKD. Trimming removed 6 bases from V and 4 bases from J, with 15 bases in between. CDR3 size: 15 residues. CDR3 nucleotides: TGTGCCATCAGCACCCAGGAGGCGGGCACCGGGGAGCTGTTTTTT. Amino acids: CAISTQEAGTGELFF.

V usage is TRBV11-2 and J usage is TRBJ1-1, with D tentatively TRBD1 (5 bases). V shed 2 bases and J shed 3 bases, with 13 bases lying between them. CDR3 length: 15 amino acids. The V gene's germline CDR1 is SGHAT and CDR2 FQNNGV. The CDR3 is CASSLTAGRDTEAFF. CDR3 in DNA: TGTGCCAGCAGCTTAACTGCGGGGCGTGACACTGAAGCTTTCTTT.

V is TRBV6-5 and J is TRBJ2-1, with TRBD2 identical over 10 bases. Germline assignment: CDR1 MNHEY and CDR2 SVGAGI. This CDR3 region has 15 residues. The V and J ends lost 7 bases and 4 bases, in that order; junction bases with no gene match: 7. CDR3 sequence reads: CASTPQRGGYNEQFF. The CDR3, as DNA: TGTGCCAGCACCCCTCAGCGGGGGGGGTACAATGAGCAGTTCTTC.

The V call is TRBV4-1, the J call TRBJ2-1; 9 bases line up with TRBD2. The CDR3 runs 16 residues. CDR1 is MGHRA and CDR2 is YSYEKL in the germline V gene. Trimming removed 3 bases from V and 0 bases from J; junction bases left unmatched: 3. The CDR3 DNA reads TGCGCCAGCAGCCAGAATAGCGGGAGCTCCTACAATGAGCAGTTCTTC. Translated: CASSQNSGSSYNEQFF.

V is TRBV6-1 and J is TRBJ1-1; D may be TRBD1 (5 bases). Trimming took off 6 bases at V and 1 base at J, with 15 bases between the two ends. The CDR3 loop spans 15 amino acids. Per the germline V gene, CDR1 is MNHNS and CDR2 is SASEGT. The CDR3 DNA follows: TGTGCCAGCAGGCGCCAGGGAGCAAAGAACACTGAAGCTTTCTTT. Its protein is CASRRQGAKNTEAFF.

This chain joins TRBV6-1 and TRBJ2-7, with 9 bases identical to TRBD2. The germline V gene has CDR1 MNHNS and CDR2 SASEGT. CDR3 length equals 13 residues. With 9 bases clipped from V and 2 bases from J, the junction kept 5 bases outside the gene matches. Here the CDR3 DNA reads TGTGCCAGTGGGCGGGGGGGGGCCTACGAGCAGTACTTC. Protein: CASGRGGAYEQYF.

This chain joins TRBV28 and TRBJ2-3; 7 bases agree with TRBD2. Germline trimming cut 5 bases from V and 2 bases from J; bases unmatched to any gene: 7. CDR1 MDHEN and CDR2 SYDVKM come from the germline V gene. The CDR3 extends over 15 amino acids. Written as DNA, the CDR3 is TGTGCCAGCAGTCCTTTAGCGGGTTTCACAGATACGCAGTATTTT. Protein: CASSPLAGFTDTQYF.

The chain recombines TRBV30 with TRBJ2-3; D unresolved. The CDR3 is made up of 13 amino acids. V was shortened by 0 bases and J by 4 bases, with 8 bases between the two germline ends. Germline lookup yields CDR1 GTSNPN and CDR2 SVGIG (reference sequence). The CDR3 DNA follows: TGTGCCTGGAGTGTAGGCCTTCCAGATACGCAGTATTTT. Protein sequence: CAWSVGLPDTQYF. Based on the CDR3 plus reference TRBV30 and TRBJ2-3, the full variable domain is SQTIHQWPATLVQPVGSPLSLECTVEGTSNPNLYWYRQAAGRGLQLLFYSVGIGQISSEVPQNLSASRPQDRQFILSSKKLLLSDSGFYLCAWSVGLPDTQYFGPGTRLTVL.

This clone occurred a few times. Other DNA sequences in the sample encode the same CDR3. CDR3 amino acids: CASSTYRGRTGAGELFF. The CDR3 nucleotides read TGTGCCAGCAGCACCTACCGGGGGAGGACGGGGGCCGGGGAGCTGTTTTTT. This chain joins TRBV11-3 and TRBJ2-2, with D possibly matching TRBD2 (6 bases). Germline values: CDR1 SGHNT, CDR2 YENEEA. The CDR3 extends over 17 amino acids. Between the trimmed V and J ends, which lost 5 bases and 6 bases, there was a span of 22 bases.

V is TRBV28 and J is TRBJ1-2; D is unclear. The CDR3 extends over 19 amino acids. CDR1 MDHEN and CDR2 SYDVKM come from the germline V gene. V gave up 2 bases and J gave up 4 bases, with 26 bases separating them. The CDR3 is CASSLRSYLSLEKSYGYTF. CDR3 DNA: TGTGCCAGCAGTTTACGCTCATACCTAAGTCTGGAAAAGAGCTATGGCTACACCTTC.

The rearrangement links TRBV18 to TRBJ2-1, with 8 bases fitting TRBD2. CDR3 length: 18 amino acids. The V gene end was trimmed by 1 base and the J gene end by 0 bases; junction bases not matched to a gene: 8. Germline V gene sequence: CDR1 KGHSH, CDR2 LQKENI. The CDR3 region is CASSPRSSGSSSYNEQFF. The CDR3 DNA follows: TGTGCCAGCTCACCACGGTCTAGCGGGTCTAGCTCCTACAATGAGCAGTTCTTC.

CDR3 region: CASSLDPGEQFF. CDR3 DNA: TGTGCCAGCAGCTTAGATCCAGGAGAGCAGTTCTTC. The gene calls are TRBV11-3 and TRBJ2-1; D is unclear. The CDR3 has 12 residues. Germline lookup yields CDR1 SGHNT and CDR2 YENEEA. V was trimmed by 0 bases and J by 10 bases, leaving 7 bases between them. Supplemented by reference TRBV11-3 and TRBJ2-1, the full variable domain reads EAGVVQSPRYKIIEKKQPVAFWCNPISGHNTLYWYLQNLGQGPELLIRYENEEAVDDSQLPKDRFSAERLKGVDSTLKIQPAELGDSAVYLCASSLDPGEQFFGPGTRLTVL.

The chain recombines TRBV10-3 with TRBJ2-5, with 7 bases fitting TRBD2. This CDR3 spans 14 amino acids. The junction had 9 bases not matched to a gene; V was cut back by 6 bases and J by 5 bases. CDR1 and CDR2 from the germline V gene are ENHRY and SYGVKD. CDR3 bases: TGTGCCATCAGCCACGGTGGAGCGGGGGAGACCCAGTACTTC. Encoded protein: CAISHGGAGETQYF.

The V gene is TRBV28, the J gene TRBJ1-1, with D unresolved. Germline V gene data show CDR1 as MDHEN and CDR2 as SYDVKM. V was trimmed by 5 bases and J by 4 bases, leaving 14 bases between them. There are 14 residues in the CDR3. CDR3 residues: CASSIVTMSTEAFF. CDR3 DNA: TGTGCCAGCAGTATCGTAACTATGAGCACTGAAGCTTTCTTT.

CDR3 DNA sequence: TGTGCCAGCACCGGGGATGTCGAGCAGTACTTC. Amino acids: CASTGDVEQYF. The J gene is TRBJ2-7, the V gene TRBV5-5, with a weak D call TRBD2 (5 bases). Germline V CDR1 and CDR2: SGHKS, YYEKEE (reference sequence). CDR3 length: 11 amino acids. The V end lost 6 bases, the J end lost 6 bases, and 10 bases lay between the germline ends.

The rearrangement uses TRBV4-1 and TRBJ2-1; 10 bases map to TRBD1. CDR1 is MGHRA and CDR2 is YSYEKL in the germline V gene. The CDR3 runs 17 residues. With V trimmed by 3 bases and J by 2 bases, 7 bases remained unmatched. The CDR3: CASSHSPGQGPYNEQFF. The DNA for the CDR3 is TGCGCCAGCAGCCACTCCCCGGGACAGGGGCCCTACAATGAGCAGTTCTTC.

The CDR3 DNA reads as TGCGCCAGCAGCCAAGGTATTGAGGGGCAGCCTTCCAACCTCTATGGCTACACCTTC. Its translation: CASSQGIEGQPSNLYGYTF. The rearrangement uses TRBV4-1 and TRBJ1-2; TRBD1 might be the D (5 bases). Germline values: CDR1 MGHRA, CDR2 YSYEKL. This CDR3 has 19 residues. V lost 1 base and J lost 4, with 25 bases in between.

The chain carries TRBV6-5 and TRBJ2-7; TRBD1 agrees at 9 bases. J was trimmed by 12 bases and V by 8 bases; bases with no gene match: 14. The CDR3 runs 13 residues. Per germline, CDR1 MNHEY and CDR2 SVGAGI. The CDR3 DNA follows: TGTGCCAGCCGACGGACCGGGACAGGGTATCCGTACTTC. Translation gives CASRRTGTGYPYF.

V is TRBV4-1 and J is TRBJ2-7; D is perhaps TRBD1 (5 bases). There are 15 residues in the CDR3. Germline assignment: CDR1 MGHRA and CDR2 YSYEKL. The V gene lost 2 bases and the J gene lost 3 bases, with 14 bases spanning the gap. CDR3 DNA sequence: TGCGCCAGCAGCCAACCTGCGCAGGGTATCTACGAGCAGTACTTC. Translated: CASSQPAQGIYEQYF.

V and J are TRBV11-2 and TRBJ1-5; 7 bases align to TRBD1. The CDR3 extends over 15 amino acids. J lost 7 bases, V lost 3 bases, and 9 bases had no gene match. CDR1 and CDR2 from the germline V gene are SGHAT and FQNNGV. DNA of the CDR3: TGTGCCAGCAGCTTGGGTACAGGGGCCGGACAGCCCCAGCATTTT. It encodes CASSLGTGAGQPQHF.

The CDR3 region is CASSEGSEGFSGANVLTF. The CDR3 region has the DNA TGTGCCAGCAGTGAAGGATCCGAGGGCTTCTCTGGGGCCAACGTCCTGACTTTC. V gene TRBV6-1 combines with J gene TRBJ2-6; possibly TRBD2 for D (5 bases). The CDR3 runs to 18 residues. Trimming stripped 1 base from V and 0 bases from J, with 13 bases between. Germline CDR1 and CDR2: MNHNS and SASEGT.

This chain links TRBV7-9 with TRBJ1-1, with 7 bases fitting TRBD1. Germline CDR1 is SEHNR and CDR2 is FQNEAQ (reference sequence). V lost 1 base and J lost 7; bases outside the gene matches: 12. This CDR3 contains 16 residues. CDR3 DNA: TGTGCCAGCAGCTTAGGAGGCGGTGGGGACAGCCTTGAAGCTTTCTTT. It encodes CASSLGGGGDSLEAFF. Full variable domain (remainder filled in from reference TRBV7-9 and TRBJ1-1): DTGVSQNPRHKITKRGQNVTFRCDPISEHNRLYWYRQTLGQGPEFLTYFQNEAQLEKSRLLSDRFSAERPKGSFSTLEIQRTEQGDSAMYLCASSLGGGGDSLEAFFGQGTRLTVV.

The CDR3 DNA reads TGCAGCGTCACACAGGGTAACACTGAAGCTTTCTTT. Translating gives CSVTQGNTEAFF. J is TRBJ1-1 and V is TRBV29-1, with a weak D call TRBD1 (6 bases). Germline CDR1 and CDR2: SQVTM and ANQGSEA. V shed 6 bases and J shed 2 bases, with 10 bases lying between them. The CDR3 runs 12 residues.

The V gene is TRBV9, the J gene TRBJ1-1, with a possible D match to TRBD1 (5 bases). The CDR3 is made up of 14 amino acids. Looked up from germline, CDR1 is SGDLS and CDR2 is YYNGEE. Trimming shortened V by 0 bases and J by 4 bases, and 10 bases separated the two germline ends. The CDR3 loop is CASSVEGEITEAFF. The DNA of the CDR3 is TGTGCCAGCAGCGTAGAAGGGGAAATCACTGAAGCTTTCTTT.

The gene calls are TRBV6-6 and TRBJ2-7; 7 bases line up with TRBD2. Unmatched junction bases numbered 5, after V lost 2 bases and J lost 1 base. The V gene's germline CDR1 is MNHNY and CDR2 SVGAGI (reference sequence). The CDR3 consists of 15 residues. CDR3 DNA: TGTGCCAGCAGTTACGATCCGGGGGGATCCTACGAGCAGTACTTC. Its translation is CASSYDPGGSYEQYF.